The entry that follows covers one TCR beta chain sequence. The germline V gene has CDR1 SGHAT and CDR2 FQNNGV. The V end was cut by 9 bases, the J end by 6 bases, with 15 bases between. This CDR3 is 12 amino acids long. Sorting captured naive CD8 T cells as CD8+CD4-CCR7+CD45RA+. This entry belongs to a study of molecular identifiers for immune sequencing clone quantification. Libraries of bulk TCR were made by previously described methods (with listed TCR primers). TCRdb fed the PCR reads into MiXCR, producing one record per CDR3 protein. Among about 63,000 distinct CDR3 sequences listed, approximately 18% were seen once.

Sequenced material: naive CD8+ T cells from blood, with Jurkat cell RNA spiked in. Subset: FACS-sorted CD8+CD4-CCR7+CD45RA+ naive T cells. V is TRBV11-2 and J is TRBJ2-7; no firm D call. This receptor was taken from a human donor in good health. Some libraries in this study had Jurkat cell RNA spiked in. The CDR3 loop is CASQKPLREQYF. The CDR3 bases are TGTGCCAGTCAAAAACCGCTACGCGAGCAGTACTTC.